This TCR beta chain was recovered during a study of cytomegalovirus exposure and HLA in healthy donors listed by TCRdb under 2017. About the full investigation: An earlier analysis of several hundred of the donors reported more than 250 Gb of sequence data and 100 million to 140 million unique TCR beta sequences from some 180 million T cells. Across about 370 genotyped donors of the cohort, an average of about 250,000 unique TCR beta nucleotide sequences per donor were sequenced, and roughly a sixth of those sequences were non-productive. Alongside the repertoire data, information on donor age, sex, ethnicity and CMV serostatus was compiled. Rather than using new phenotypic data, the later analysis identified candidate immune exposures from TCR beta sequences and from how often those sequences occurred across donors. An earlier analysis of about 600 of the donors used high-throughput TCR beta sequencing to judge whether each TCR beta V gene segment behaved as functional or pseudogenic. A separate validation cohort of 100 to 150 different subjects was used in addition to the approximately 610-subject first cohort. Both class I and class II loci were covered by HLA typing, at four-digit resolution. Using immunosequencing, the study profiled T cell repertoires from 550 to 750 subjects and related those repertoires to cytomegalovirus serostatus. In a later genetic analysis, genome-wide SNP genotypes for about three fifths of the roughly 670 donors were used, and that subset was treated as a discovery cohort. About 280 gigabases of sequencing data and around 80 million unique TCR sequences made up an early release that covered approximately 650 HLA-typed donors. Every repertoire in the discovery cohort had been generated on one and the same sequencing platform. The genetic ancestry cluster associated with self-reported Caucasian donors included approximately 85% of the roughly 400 genotyped donors. Typing coverage differed by locus: A, B, C, DRB1 and DQB1 were typed in roughly 620-630 donors, DQA1 in about 510, DPA1 in over 600, and DPB1 in approximately 450. Roughly five DR-DQ haplotypes were treated as single units for association and clustering because of strong linkage in the cohort. The study was designed to test whether signatures of past pathogen exposure could be identified by cataloging public T cell receptors. A later analysis re-examined previously published TCR beta repertoires from 610 or so donors and added high-resolution HLA genotyping to investigate patterns of TCR occurrence. To predict cytomegalovirus infection status, the study combined high-throughput TCR immunosequencing, statistical association of individual TCRs with disease status, and machine learning. The investigation overall reported the following: Assigning TCR associations to individual alleles was difficult when HLA alleles, especially DR and DQ, strongly co-occurred. In a later analysis, 15,000 to 20,000 TCR beta sequences were associated with specific HLA alleles at a false discovery rate of 0.05. The presence/absence analyses assumed that sequencing depth was roughly uniform across donors, and that assumption may not be true. Most CMV-associated TCR beta chains appeared to be HLA-restricted in a later analysis, and the HLA associations seemed to be driven largely by CMV exposure. In a later genetic analysis, fewer N-insertions in productive TCRs were reported among donors in an Asian-associated ancestry cluster than the roughly 700-donor mean. Because some donors lacked HLA typing at each locus, the association tests relied only on the typed subset. A cluster of highly shared sequence variants was judged likely to be a technical artifact of the sequencing pipeline. Because the 87-base-pair reads could not distinguish some IMGT-functional V segments, including TRBV6-2 and TRBV6-3, those segments were excluded. While some public TCRs were present in many individuals, most TCR sequences turned up only very rarely across donors. In an earlier analysis of approximately 590 of the donors, most TCR beta V segments were observed in productive rearrangements about 87% or about 30% of the time, broadly matching IMGT annotations. A further reported finding was that TCR beta sequences accurately predicted the HLA-A and HLA-B alleles for most subjects in the first cohort. In a later genetic analysis, a missense DCLRE1C variant was associated with V-gene and J-gene trimming of TCR beta chains, and the association was replicated in an independent cohort. A later analysis reported that several top co-occurrence clusters appeared linked to parvovirus B19, influenza, CMV and Epstein-Barr virus. This cohort had only TCR beta chains sequenced, and the lack of alpha or paired-chain data limited which features could be detected. CMV serostatus was the only immune exposure information available for the cohort. Linkage disequilibrium might explain the correlated functional status among segregating V segments, but an unknown experimental factor could not be excluded. A later analysis found that TCR association rates varied across HLA loci, with DRB1 alleles showing the most associated TCRs and HLA-C alleles the fewest. It was suggested by the authors that the approach could potentially be generalized to other disease states and immunological phenotypes. The study listed 150 to 200 TCR beta chains as associated with cytomegalovirus. Cytomegalovirus status was reported to be diagnosed by the classifier with high specificity and sensitivity in both the original and validation cohorts. A later analysis found that HLA-associated TCR beta chains were more clonally expanded and had lower generation probabilities than equally common non-associated chains. A few of the identified cytomegalovirus-associated TCR beta chains were confirmed in vitro to be specific for cytomegalovirus antigens. About 17 rarely observed V segments, including chromosome 9 orphons, were excluded from the earlier analysis of approximately 500 of the donors because counts were too low.

The CDR3 covers 18 residues, taking in both the cysteine and the phenylalanine. The read is trimmed to its CDR3 DNA, 54 bases read in frame from base 1. In the germline V gene, CDR1 corresponds to SGHAT and CDR2 to FQNNGV. The germline ends are 24 bases apart after V is trimmed by 6 bases and J by 3 bases. The cohort consisted of 600 to 700 healthy bone marrow donors. At the time of sampling, every cohort member was nominally healthy, though immune exposures that went unrecorded were likely present. The donor tested CMV seronegative, placing the donor among the approximately 360 seronegative members of the cohort. A peripheral blood sample was collected from each donor, and TCR beta sequencing was performed on peripheral blood mononuclear cells. The Qiagen DNeasy Blood Extraction Kit was used to extract genomic DNA from the blood cell samples. Of note for this clone: This receptor's antigen is unknown. No quality values exist for individual bases; no much larger clone is one base distant.

Libraries were built with the immunoSEQ multiplex PCR assay. A mixture of 60 forward primers for TCR Vbeta segments and 13 reverse primers for TCR Jbeta segments was used in the multiplex PCR. The CDR3 region of rearranged TCR beta genes was amplified from genomic DNA with a multiplex PCR assay. Amplified TCR beta libraries were sequenced as 87-base-pair reads on the Illumina HiSeq System. Processing in the source paper ran as follows. Across the 670 or so repertoires, a later analysis counted some 81 million unique TCR beta chains, around 11 million of which were shared by at least two donors. Raw reads were error-corrected and collapsed into unique sequences with a nearest-neighbor algorithm that merged closely related sequences to remove PCR and sequencing errors. To assign V, D and J gene segments, CDR3 sequences were aligned to IMGT reference sequences. For a sequence to be retained, a match of at least six nucleotides to both a V gene segment and a J gene segment was required. A rearrangement was called productive if the CDR3 had no stop codons and remained in frame with V and J, and every other rearrangement was called non-productive. CDR3 was defined according to IMGT convention as the region running from the second conserved V-encoded cysteine to the conserved J-encoded phenylalanine. The earlier analysis of a few hundred of the donors excluded any sequence lacking an unambiguous match to a single V gene segment. An earlier analysis of just under 600 of the donors called V segments functional above 56.7% productive rearrangements and segregating when the between-donor standard deviation exceeded 5%. A statistical classification framework was developed to diagnose cytomegalovirus status using the catalog of TCR beta chain sequences. In a later analysis, V and J genes were assigned by comparing TCR nucleotide sequences against IMGT/GENE-DB human TR gene sequences. A later analysis assigned CDR3 sequences and most-parsimonious VDJ recombination scenarios with the TCRdist pipeline. A later analysis defined each TCR beta chain by its CDR3 amino acid sequence plus V-gene family, and excluded reads lacking a unique V-gene family. In a later analysis, approximately 640 highly shared, low-generation-probability nucleotide sequences were removed to address suspected cross-contamination and a sequencing artifact. For each public chain, a later analysis derived a clonal expansion index from normalized ranks of inferred template counts within each repertoire. Generation probabilities in a later analysis came from a VDJ recombination model fitted to out-of-frame rearrangements, and those results were checked against IGoR. A later analysis scored TCR-TCR, TCR-HLA and TCR-CMV co-occurrence with hypergeometric tests, applying a repertoire-size bias correction to TCR pairs. To estimate false discovery rates, a later analysis permuted the HLA or CMV assignments 20 times. In a later analysis, co-occurring TCRs were grouped with DBSCAN, and TCRdist sequence similarity was added when clustering was performed within HLA-allele-positive subsets. For co-occurrence clustering, repertoires with fewer than 30,000 or more than 120,000 public chains were excluded, along with several repertoires with anomalous nucleotide sharing. TCRdb mirrors the immuneACCESS table, restricted to in-frame sequences. Some clones are absent from its copies; in checked studies, under half trace to an unresolved V gene, and the reason for the others is unknown. V and J calls and clone size are given by that table; D and trimming were obtained from the DNA. Here the sample has around 100,000 clones; around 80% occur a single time. In total, the top ten clones hold 1.5% to 2% of the sample.

The sequencing input was PBMCs. The receptor comes from a woman in her thirties or forties in good health and CMV-seronegative. This chain is built from TRBV11-2 and TRBJ2-1; a tentative D match to TRBD1 spans 6 bases. The DNA reads as follows: TGTGCCAGCAGTTCTATTACAGGGAACCACCAAGGCTACAATGAGCAGTTCTTC. Translated, it gives CASSSITGNHQGYNEQFF.